This TCR beta chain derives from a study of T cells after yellow fever vaccination. This clonotype was seen more than once but under ten times. Its antigen is currently unknown. TCRdb passed the 5' RACE reads through MiXCR, listing each CDR3 protein once. Here the sample spans about 360,000 distinct CDR3 sequences, approximately 5.7% being singletons. The CDR3 spans 18 residues. Germline assignment: CDR1 DFQATT and CDR2 SNEGSKA (reference sequence). After removal of 3 bases from V and 4 bases from J, the junction contained 15 bases not matched to a gene. Study-level points and caveats: Clones that expanded after primary vaccination mostly reappeared after the booster (roughly 96% CD4, about 89% CD8). Although most clonotypes did not, a small share appeared in both CD4 and CD8 compartments. Abundant bulk-population clonotypes could contaminate the FACS-sorted repertoires.

The sequence derives from a man in his thirties or forties who received the YFV17D yellow fever vaccine. This chain joins TRBV20-1 and TRBJ2-2; TRBD2 matches at 9 bases. Material: PBMCs, obtained 5 days after the yellow fever booster vaccination. CDR3 sequence reads: CSASPSGSGRFGTGELFF. CDR3 bases: TGCAGTGCTAGCCCCAGTGGTAGCGGGAGATTTGGCACCGGGGAGCTGTTTTTT.